The rows below give T cell receptor beta chains drawn from one sample of a study of a mutant IDH1 vaccine in newly diagnosed glioma. No antigen is known for these receptors. TCRdb's table, derived via immunoSEQ multiplex PCR, lists solely in-frame clones and lacks some. The sample has tens of thousands of clones, roughly 83% seen once. The sample consisted of PBMCs, taken from a glioma patient whose treatment included an IDH1 peptide vaccine. The source is a man between 18 and 35 years old with glioma. Both conserved end residues are part of each CDR3. The order of the fields is clone size, V gene, J gene, D gene, CDR3 protein, CDR3 DNA. The D gene is left open where the match is weak. Expanded clones get a size class; other rows say once, few or many, or leave the size out.

clone_size: .; v_call: TRBV27; j_call: TRBJ2-1; d_call: .; cdr3_aa: CASSLYPGSILGNEQFF; cdr3_nt: TGTGCCAGCAGTTTATATCCTGGGAGTATCCTAGGGAATGAGCAGTTCTTC
clone_size: .; v_call: TRBV4-3; j_call: TRBJ2-7; d_call: TRBD2; cdr3_aa: CASSQFFAGDAYEQYF; cdr3_nt: TGCGCCAGCAGCCAATTCTTCGCGGGGGACGCCTACGAGCAGTACTTC
clone_size: once; v_call: TRBV2; j_call: TRBJ2-4; d_call: .; cdr3_aa: CASSRPRGNIQYF; cdr3_nt: TGTGCCAGCAGTCGACCCCGGGGCAACATTCAGTACTTC
clone_size: .; v_call: TRBV7-9; j_call: TRBJ1-1; d_call: .; cdr3_aa: CASSEQKIGAFF; cdr3_nt: TGTGCCAGCAGCGAGCAGAAAATTGGAGCTTTCTTT
clone_size: .; v_call: TRBV30; j_call: TRBJ1-4; d_call: .; cdr3_aa: CAWGQTRTSAEKLFF; cdr3_nt: TGTGCCTGGGGACAGACCCGGACATCCGCTGAAAAACTGTTTTTT
clone_size: .; v_call: TRBV9; j_call: TRBJ2-2; d_call: .; cdr3_aa: CASSVRGGELFF; cdr3_nt: TGTGCCAGCAGCGTCCGCGGAGGGGAGCTGTTTTTT
clone_size: .; v_call: TRBV9; j_call: TRBJ1-2; d_call: .; cdr3_aa: CASSVEGGGAFNGYTF; cdr3_nt: TGTGCCAGCAGCGTAGAAGGTGGGGGCGCATTTAATGGCTACACCTTC
clone_size: .; v_call: TRBV5-4; j_call: TRBJ2-3; d_call: .; cdr3_aa: CASSITGSDTQYF; cdr3_nt: TGTGCCAGCAGCATTACAGGGTCAGATACGCAGTATTTT
clone_size: once; v_call: TRBV4-3; j_call: TRBJ2-7; d_call: .; cdr3_aa: CASSQGQAYEQYF; cdr3_nt: TGCGCCAGCAGCCAAGGACAAGCCTACGAGCAGTACTTC
clone_size: .; v_call: TRBV25-1; j_call: TRBJ1-3; d_call: .; cdr3_aa: CASSESAGQPGNTIYF; cdr3_nt: TGTGCCAGCAGTGAATCGGCGGGCCAACCTGGAAACACCATATATTTT
clone_size: .; v_call: TRBV18; j_call: TRBJ1-4; d_call: .; cdr3_aa: CASSPVLLNEKLFF; cdr3_nt: TGTGCCAGCTCCCCGGTCTTGCTTAATGAAAAACTGTTTTTT
clone_size: .; v_call: TRBV19; j_call: TRBJ1-1; d_call: TRBD1; cdr3_aa: CASSITGAGTEAFF; cdr3_nt: TGTGCCAGTAGTATAACAGGGGCGGGGACTGAAGCTTTCTTT
clone_size: .; v_call: TRBV19; j_call: TRBJ1-1; d_call: TRBD1; cdr3_aa: CASSIDRGKGAMNTEAFF; cdr3_nt: TGTGCCAGTAGTATAGATCGCGGTAAGGGGGCCATGAACACTGAAGCTTTCTTT
clone_size: .; v_call: TRBV7-2; j_call: TRBJ2-7; d_call: .; cdr3_aa: CASSLVYSGSEQYF; cdr3_nt: TGTGCCAGCAGCTTAGTCTACTCTGGTTCCGAGCAGTACTTC
clone_size: once; v_call: TRBV11-2; j_call: TRBJ1-2; d_call: .; cdr3_aa: CASSPGPVSYGYTF; cdr3_nt: TGTGCCAGCAGTCCGGGACCTGTGAGCTATGGCTACACCTTC
clone_size: once; v_call: TRBV7-2; j_call: TRBJ2-1; d_call: .; cdr3_aa: CASSSWGNEQFF; cdr3_nt: TGTGCCAGCAGCTCTTGGGGGAATGAGCAGTTCTTC
clone_size: .; v_call: TRBV19; j_call: TRBJ1-1; d_call: .; cdr3_aa: CASSTMGVGTEAFF; cdr3_nt: TGTGCCAGTAGTACCATGGGGGTTGGCACTGAAGCTTTCTTT
clone_size: .; v_call: TRBV19; j_call: TRBJ1-1; d_call: TRBD1; cdr3_aa: CASSIEGDRGLHTEAFF; cdr3_nt: TGTGCCAGTAGTATAGAAGGGGACAGGGGTCTCCACACTGAAGCTTTCTTT
clone_size: .; v_call: TRBV5-8; j_call: TRBJ1-3; d_call: TRBD1; cdr3_aa: CASSGPGQIGNTIYF; cdr3_nt: TGTGCCAGCAGCGGGCCGGGACAGATTGGAAACACCATATATTTT
clone_size: .; v_call: TRBV29-1; j_call: TRBJ2-3; d_call: .; cdr3_aa: CSVVEAFTDTQYF; cdr3_nt: TGCAGCGTTGTAGAGGCCTTCACAGATACGCAGTATTTT
clone_size: .; v_call: TRBV4-3; j_call: TRBJ1-2; d_call: .; cdr3_aa: CASSQGRQLYGYTF; cdr3_nt: TGCGCCAGCAGCCAAGGGAGGCAGTTATATGGCTACACCTTC
clone_size: .; v_call: TRBV18; j_call: TRBJ2-7; d_call: TRBD2; cdr3_aa: CASSPGTSATYEQYF; cdr3_nt: TGTGCCAGCTCACCGGGGACTAGCGCCACCTACGAGCAGTACTTC
clone_size: .; v_call: TRBV18; j_call: TRBJ1-5; d_call: .; cdr3_aa: CASRPPGLHQPQHF; cdr3_nt: TGTGCCAGCCGGCCCCCGGGACTCCATCAGCCCCAGCATTTT
clone_size: .; v_call: TRBV10-1; j_call: TRBJ1-1; d_call: TRBD1; cdr3_aa: CASTLGQGGVAFF; cdr3_nt: TGCGCCAGCACCTTAGGACAGGGGGGAGTAGCTTTCTTT
clone_size: few; v_call: TRBV9; j_call: TRBJ2-1; d_call: TRBD2; cdr3_aa: CASSGRLAGGNEQFF; cdr3_nt: TGTGCCAGCAGCGGGCGACTAGCGGGAGGCAATGAGCAGTTCTTC
clone_size: .; v_call: TRBV6-5; j_call: TRBJ2-2; d_call: .; cdr3_aa: CASSYDGGGTGELFF; cdr3_nt: TGTGCCAGCAGTTACGACGGGGGTGGCACCGGGGAGCTGTTTTTT
clone_size: few; v_call: TRBV6-5; j_call: TRBJ1-1; d_call: .; cdr3_aa: CASRQGAAAFF; cdr3_nt: TGTGCCAGCAGGCAGGGCGCGGCAGCTTTCTTT
clone_size: .; v_call: TRBV2; j_call: TRBJ2-1; d_call: .; cdr3_aa: CASRVGNEQFF; cdr3_nt: TGTGCCAGCAGGGTGGGTAATGAGCAGTTCTTC
clone_size: .; v_call: TRBV7-9; j_call: TRBJ1-1; d_call: TRBD1; cdr3_aa: CACSGTVNTEAFF; cdr3_nt: TGTGCTTGTTCCGGGACAGTTAACACTGAAGCTTTCTTT
clone_size: few; v_call: TRBV7-2; j_call: TRBJ1-1; d_call: .; cdr3_aa: CASSLIQEEAFF; cdr3_nt: TGTGCCAGCAGCTTGATCCAGGAGGAAGCTTTCTTT
clone_size: .; v_call: TRBV5-1; j_call: TRBJ1-2; d_call: .; cdr3_aa: CASSSAAQIQDLYGYTF; cdr3_nt: TGCGCCAGCAGCTCCGCCGCACAGATCCAAGACCTATATGGCTACACCTTC
clone_size: .; v_call: TRBV7-2; j_call: TRBJ1-3; d_call: .; cdr3_aa: CASSFLLDSSGNTIYF; cdr3_nt: TGTGCCAGCAGCTTCCTTTTGGACAGCTCTGGAAACACCATATATTTT
clone_size: few; v_call: TRBV7-9; j_call: TRBJ1-1; d_call: .; cdr3_aa: CASSLQGVQTEAFF; cdr3_nt: TGTGCCAGCAGCTTACAAGGGGTTCAGACTGAAGCTTTCTTT
clone_size: .; v_call: TRBV7-9; j_call: TRBJ2-7; d_call: .; cdr3_aa: CASSLASRAYEQYF; cdr3_nt: TGTGCCAGCAGCTTAGCATCCAGGGCCTACGAGCAGTACTTC
clone_size: once; v_call: TRBV5-1; j_call: TRBJ2-7; d_call: .; cdr3_aa: CASSLEIPRGKRGGAYEQYF; cdr3_nt: TGCGCCAGCAGCTTGGAGATTCCTCGGGGAAAAAGGGGGGGTGCGTACGAGCAGTACTTC
clone_size: .; v_call: TRBV30; j_call: TRBJ1-1; d_call: .; cdr3_aa: CAWVDISYTEAFF; cdr3_nt: TGTGCCTGGGTGGACATCTCCTACACTGAAGCTTTCTTT
clone_size: once; v_call: TRBV2; j_call: TRBJ2-1; d_call: TRBD1; cdr3_aa: CASSAHRDRGRLGLAYEQFF; cdr3_nt: TGTGCCAGCAGTGCCCACCGGGACAGGGGGCGACTGGGACTAGCTTATGAGCAGTTCTTC
clone_size: few; v_call: TRBV7-9; j_call: TRBJ1-1; d_call: TRBD1; cdr3_aa: CASSSPGQGAEAFF; cdr3_nt: TGTGCCAGCAGCTCGCCGGGACAGGGTGCTGAAGCTTTCTTT
clone_size: few; v_call: TRBV4-3; j_call: TRBJ1-5; d_call: TRBD1; cdr3_aa: CASSQGDGTGPQHF; cdr3_nt: TGCGCCAGCAGCCAAGGGGATGGGACAGGGCCCCAGCATTTT
clone_size: .; v_call: TRBV29-1; j_call: TRBJ1-5; d_call: TRBD1; cdr3_aa: CSVETGTGGNQPQHF; cdr3_nt: TGCAGCGTTGAAACCGGGACAGGGGGGAATCAGCCCCAGCATTTT
clone_size: .; v_call: TRBV2; j_call: TRBJ1-1; d_call: TRBD1; cdr3_aa: CASSRESGGNTEAFF; cdr3_nt: TGTGCCAGCAGTAGGGAGTCAGGGGGGAACACTGAAGCTTTCTTT
clone_size: few; v_call: TRBV5-4; j_call: TRBJ1-6; d_call: .; cdr3_aa: CASSLAGRGDRYNSPLHF; cdr3_nt: TGTGCCAGCAGCTTGGCCGGTCGTGGGGATCGGTATAATTCACCCCTCCACTTT
clone_size: .; v_call: TRBV2; j_call: TRBJ2-3; d_call: .; cdr3_aa: CASSRADTQYF; cdr3_nt: TGTGCCAGCTCTAGGGCAGATACGCAGTATTTT
clone_size: .; v_call: TRBV6-1; j_call: TRBJ1-5; d_call: .; cdr3_aa: CASSEKERGAQHF; cdr3_nt: TGTGCCAGCAGTGAAAAGGAACGTGGAGCCCAGCATTTT
clone_size: .; v_call: TRBV6-5; j_call: TRBJ1-1; d_call: .; cdr3_aa: CASSYGQLNTEAFF; cdr3_nt: TGTGCCAGCAGTTACGGACAACTGAACACTGAAGCTTTCTTT
clone_size: .; v_call: TRBV4-3; j_call: TRBJ1-4; d_call: TRBD1; cdr3_aa: CASSQAWTGATNEKLFF; cdr3_nt: TGCGCCAGCAGCCAAGCCTGGACAGGCGCAACTAATGAAAAACTGTTTTTT
clone_size: .; v_call: TRBV9; j_call: TRBJ2-3; d_call: .; cdr3_aa: CASSAITDTQYF; cdr3_nt: TGTGCCAGCAGCGCAATTACAGATACGCAGTATTTT
clone_size: .; v_call: TRBV6-6; j_call: TRBJ1-1; d_call: TRBD1; cdr3_aa: CASSGRDRRNTEAFF; cdr3_nt: TGTGCCAGCAGCGGGAGGGACAGGAGGAACACTGAAGCTTTCTTT
clone_size: .; v_call: TRBV4-3; j_call: TRBJ1-6; d_call: TRBD1; cdr3_aa: CASSQVRDRPFSPLHF; cdr3_nt: TGCGCCAGCAGCCAAGTCCGGGACAGGCCCTTTTCACCCCTCCACTTT
clone_size: .; v_call: TRBV6-6; j_call: TRBJ1-4; d_call: TRBD1; cdr3_aa: CASSGHRGPNEKLFF; cdr3_nt: TGTGCCAGCAGTGGTCACAGGGGTCCTAATGAAAAACTGTTTTTT
clone_size: few; v_call: TRBV6-6; j_call: TRBJ1-1; d_call: .; cdr3_aa: CANRRGRNTEAFF; cdr3_nt: TGTGCCAATAGACGGGGCCGGAACACTGAAGCTTTCTTT